This T cell receptor beta chain was retrieved from a study of T-cell memory formation after mild COVID-19. This clonotype was counted a few times. CDR3 length: 15 residues. V was trimmed by 1 base and J by 0 bases, leaving 11 bases between them. Germline CDR1 reads SGHDT; CDR2 reads YYEEEE. Amplification by 5'RACE using constant-segment primers produced TCR alpha and TCR beta cDNA libraries that carried sample barcodes and UMIs. TCRdb reprocessed the 5' RACE reads with MiXCR, giving one entry per CDR3 protein. The table shows about 540,000 distinct CDR3 sequences, with over 20% occurring only once. The chain has TRBV5-6 and TRBJ2-7; D is undetermined. This TCR came from an adult woman who had mild COVID-19 (a few samples of this study predate the infection). Cell type and time point are not known. The source material was PBMCs or a T cell subset sorted from them (not recorded which). As DNA, the CDR3 is TGTGCCAGCAGCTTGCAGGCAGGAGACTCCTACGAGCAGTACTTC. Translation gives CASSLQAGDSYEQYF.